This T cell receptor (beta chain) was obtained from a study of shared clonotypes between healthy human individuals. Germline CDR1 reads SGDLS; CDR2 reads YYNGEE. CDR3 size: 15 residues. V was clipped by 5 bases and J by 1 base, with 16 bases between them. Clones were read by immunoSEQ multiplex PCR, and TCRdb kept only the in-frame ones, dropping some. Of about 1 million clones listed, around 76% are singletons. In regard to this clone: Antigen unknown.

Findings of the study overall: Rarefaction exposed incomplete sorted-subset sequencing despite large depth. Investigators collected only blood, and repertoires in tissues likely differ.

This chain connects TRBV9 to TRBJ2-7; no firm D call. Sequencing was performed on memory CD4+ T cells sorted from blood. Subset noted: CD45RA-negative fraction. This TCR was recovered from a man aged 18 to 29 in good health. CDR3 bases: TGTGCCAGCAGTTCCCTCCCGGGTACGTCCTACGAGCAGTACTTC. It yields the protein CASSSLPGTSYEQYF.